The clone carrying this T cell receptor beta chain was seen more than once but under ten times. What it recognizes is unknown. A much larger clonotype is one base distant, so this may be a read error. This specimen belongs to a study of identical twins. Via MiXCR, TCRdb re-called the 5' RACE reads, giving one row per CDR3 protein. The sample includes about 150,000 distinct CDR3 sequences, under 4.5% of them seen just once. The study's findings and limits: Out-of-frame beta sequences exhibited a weaker degree of excess twin sharing.

This CDR3 region has 16 residues. Germline values: CDR1 ENHRY, CDR2 SYGVKD. V dropped 3 bases and J dropped 7 bases, with 22 bases sitting between them. The chain joins TRBV10-3 to TRBJ2-7; a weak D match, TRBD2 (6 bases). The TCR was taken from a man younger than 30 in good health. The sequenced material came from memory T cells sorted from blood. The CDR3 DNA is TGTGCCATCAGTGATAGCGGTACCCTCTCCTACAATGAGCAGTACTTC. This codes for CAISDSGTLSYNEQYF.